The present entry profiles one T cell receptor beta chain with its context. No antigen is known for it. This sample is part of a study of T cell repertoires in cytomegalovirus infection. At the level of the study: Peptides in the study included HLA-C-restricted and HLA-B-restricted CMV epitopes. From public TCR beta signatures came an indication of both CMV infection and matching HLA type.

V lost 4 bases, J lost 4 bases, and 22 bases lay in between. This CDR3 is 17 amino acids long. CDR1 and CDR2 (germline): SEHNR, FQNEAQ (reference sequence). MiXCR was run by TCRdb on the reads, yielding one entry per CDR3 protein. This sample yields 600,000 to 700,000 distinct CDR3 sequences, of which about 30% are seen a single time; roughly 18% belongs to the top ten. Whole-study results and caveats: Of the TCR beta families, the public ones yielded a cumulative frequency that identified carriers of CMV plus the relevant HLA. Dominating the ex vivo response were HLA-C-restricted CMV-specific TCR beta clonotypes.

This chain uses TRBV7-9 with TRBJ1-2; D might be TRBD1 (5 bases). The origin of this receptor is a human donor in good health (CMV status not recorded). Some clones in this sample may be carry-over from other donors' samples. The sequences come from cultured PBMCs, collected from culture after CMV antigen stimulation. CDR3 DNA: TGTGCCAGCAGCTCTTTGGGTTGGGGGGGGGGAGGCTATGGCTACACCTTC. Its protein product is CASSSLGWGGGGYGYTF.